The subject of this entry is one TCR beta chain. Its antigen is still unknown. It has no much larger one-base neighbor in the sample; base qualities were not kept. This sample was included in a study of OX40 agonist ivuxolimab in advanced cancers. Study-level background: The costimulatory receptor OX40 (CD134) was targeted by ivuxolimab, a fully human IgG2 agonistic monoclonal antibody. The paper describes the monotherapy dose-escalation part (N ≈ 52 patients) of the phase I trial of ivuxolimab. The dose-escalation cohort was almost 85% male with a mean age of around 64 years, ranging from about 20 to 85. Three dose-escalation patients achieved partial responses, one with hepatocellular carcinoma and two with cutaneous melanoma. Peripheral TCRbeta sequencing was intended to test whether TCR sequence diversity was altered and clonal T-cell expansion was caused by ivuxolimab. Patients were allowed to have had prior anti-PD-1, anti-PD-L1 or anti-CTLA-4 therapy, and around two fifths of the dose-escalation patients had been treated with checkpoint inhibitors. Intravenous ivuxolimab was administered to patients every 2 weeks at six dose levels: 0.01, 0.1, 0.3, 1.5, 3 and 10 mg/kg. Of the 52 patients in dose escalation, 19 had hepatocellular carcinoma, roughly 15 had melanoma, 9 had renal cell carcinoma and 9 had head and neck cancer.

What the research found in general, with its limitations: Partial responders in the 0.1-3.0 mg/kg groups had among the lowest normalized peripheral clonal expansion, especially among CD8+ T cells. The antigen specificity of the clonally expanded peripheral T cells was not determined. After ivuxolimab, expanded clones were on average more numerous among CD8+ T cells than among CD4+ T cells. Low levels of normalized T-cell clonal expansion were also shown by some nonresponding patients. At doses from 0.1 to 3.0 mg/kg, clonal expansion was seen in both CD4+ and CD8+ blood T cells between baseline and week 6.

At the junction V is shortened by 0 bases and J by 7 bases, with 8 bases in between. The germline V gene gives CDR1 as SGDLS and CDR2 as YYNGEE. The CDR3 numbers 14 residues from cysteine through phenylalanine. The DNA shown is the 42-base CDR3, in frame from base 1. Patients with a history of autoimmune disease or receiving systemic immunosuppression were excluded from the trial. Peripheral blood for TCR sequencing was drawn from every dose cohort at baseline, at cycle 4 day 1 and at cycle 7 day 1. The samples were drawn from a first-in-human, open-label, multicenter phase I dose-escalation trial of ivuxolimab. Adults with locally advanced or metastatic head and neck squamous cell, hepatocellular, melanoma or renal cell carcinoma were enrolled in the trial. Before TCR sequencing, CD4+ T cells and CD8+ T cells from peripheral blood were sorted into separate populations. To sequence the TCRbeta CDR3 region, genomic DNA was isolated from the sorted cells. TCRbeta CDR3 regions were sequenced using the immunoSEQ Assay. Sourced from immuneACCESS, this table was stored by TCRdb with only in-frame sequences that have V and J called. A share of the clones is absent; for the studies checked, an unresolved V gene accounts for under half, and the remainder has no known explanation. The sample profile shows approximately 100,000 clones; 85% to 90% of them were found once. The ten largest clones add up to roughly 0.84% of the sample.

Sequencing used CD4+ or CD8+ T cells sorted from blood, obtained in a trial of the OX40 agonist ivuxolimab. This chain is built from TRBV9 and TRBJ1-6, with no confident D gene call. The source of this sequence is an adult with an advanced solid tumor such as melanoma, head and neck, liver or kidney cancer. The nucleotides read TGTGCCAGCAGCGTAGAGGTTGTGAATTCACCCCTCCACTTT. This sequence encodes CASSVEVVNSPLHF.